The source of this TCR beta chain is a study of shared clonotypes between healthy human individuals. Germline assignment: CDR1 SGHTA and CDR2 FQGTGA. The CDR3 runs to 11 residues. Donors comprised healthy HIV-negative adults lacking recent acute infections or vaccinations. Assay used: immunoSEQ multiplex PCR; TCRdb lists only in-frame clones, some missing. In the table there are 2 million to 3 million clones, 93% of which are singletons. About this clone: The junction departs from the called germline gene at one end, perhaps through a read error.

The sample comprised naive CD4+ T cells from PBMCs. Subset here: CD45RA+ positively selected. This clonotype originated in a man between 18 and 35 years old in good health. Some clones in this sample may be carry-over from other donors' samples. The V call is TRBV7-3, the J call TRBJ2-1, with no clear D. CDR3 bases: TGTGCCAGCAGCTCCGACAATGAGCAGTTCTTC. Translating it yields CASSSDNEQFF.